Following are 27 T cell receptor beta chains from one sample sequenced in a study of CD8 T cells in ankylosing spondylitis. Their target antigens are unknown. TCRdb reprocessed the 5' RACE reads via MiXCR and lists one record per CDR3 protein. Of about 800,000 distinct CDR3 sequences listed, roughly 10% are singletons. Study outcomes and limitations: What appeared characteristic of ankylosing spondylitis blood was a TCR beta motif of eight highly homologous variants.

The specimen was blood, either unsorted or a sorted T cell fraction (not recorded which). The receptors stem from a male donor with ankylosing spondylitis.

This clonotype was observed at least ten times. V is TRBV6-1 and J is TRBJ1-5; D is possibly TRBD1 (6 bases). The ends were cut back, 5 bases at V and 2 bases at J, with 10 bases in the middle. CDR1 is MNHNS and CDR2 is SASEGT in the germline V gene. The CDR3 runs 14 residues. The CDR3 loop reads CASSRRQGNQPQHF. The CDR3 nucleotides read TGTGCCAGCAGTCGCAGACAGGGCAATCAGCCCCAGCATTTT.

V usage is TRBV20-1 and J usage is TRBJ2-1; 8 bases are a match to TRBD1. The junction had 12 bases not matched to a gene; V was cut back by 4 bases and J by 4 bases. This CDR3 comprises 16 residues. Germline CDR1 is DFQATT and CDR2 is SNEGSKA (reference sequence). The CDR3 spells CSATRTGSTLYNEQFF. For the CDR3, the DNA is TGCAGTGCTACGAGGACAGGGTCGACGTTATACAATGAGCAGTTCTTC.

This clonotype was picked up a small number of times. This rearrangement joins TRBV20-1 to TRBJ1-1; D remains ambiguous. V lost 6 bases and J lost 0, with 17 bases in between. The CDR3 consists of 15 residues. CDR1 is DFQATT, CDR2 SNEGSKA, per germline (reference sequence). CDR3 protein: CSARTSENMNTEAFF. CDR3 nucleotides: TGCAGTGCCAGAACCTCAGAGAACATGAACACTGAAGCTTTCTTT.

The gene calls are TRBV7-2 and TRBJ2-1, with no clear D. The V and J ends lost 2 bases and 1 base respectively, with 12 bases between them. In germline, CDR1 is SGHTA, CDR2 FQGNSA. The CDR3 runs 16 residues. As DNA, the CDR3 is TGTGCCAGCAGCTTATTAAGCGTTCCATCCTACAATGAGCAGTTCTTC. Residues: CASSLLSVPSYNEQFF.

This clonotype was detected many times. The V call is TRBV15, the J call TRBJ2-1, with D unresolved. V lost 1 base and J lost 1, with 8 bases in between. The CDR3 runs 15 residues. Per germline, CDR1 LNHNV and CDR2 YYDKDF (reference sequence). The CDR3 spells CATSRVRRSYNEQFF. For the CDR3, the DNA is TGTGCCACCAGCAGAGTTAGGAGATCCTACAATGAGCAGTTCTTC.

This sequence joins TRBV28 and TRBJ1-2; D gene unclear. Deletions cut 3 bases from V and 6 bases from J, with 8 bases between. The germline V gene encodes CDR1 MDHEN and CDR2 SYDVKM. This CDR3 has 12 amino acids. The DNA for the CDR3 is TGTGCCAGCAGTTTCGGGAAAGATGGCTACACCTTC. It is translated as CASSFGKDGYTF.

This clonotype was observed at least ten times. The chain uses TRBV29-1 and TRBJ2-1; D is undetermined. There are 11 residues in the CDR3. Looked up from germline, CDR1 is SQVTM and CDR2 is ANQGSEA. The ends were cut back, 7 bases at V and 1 base at J, with 5 bases in the middle. CDR3 bases: TGCAGCGCGACGTCCTACAATGAGCAGTTCTTC. Its protein is CSATSYNEQFF.

This clonotype was observed a handful of times. The V call is TRBV20-1, the J call TRBJ1-2; D not certain. V was clipped by 6 bases and J by 2 bases, with 13 bases between them. The V gene's germline CDR1 is DFQATT and CDR2 SNEGSKA (reference sequence). The length of the CDR3 is 13 residues. CDR3 sequence: CSATVGENYGYTF. The CDR3 DNA follows: TGCAGTGCGACCGTGGGAGAAAACTATGGCTACACCTTC.

This clonotype was recorded at least ten times. The chain uses TRBV7-2 and TRBJ2-5, with D possibly TRBD1 on 6 matching bases. Trimming shortened V by 1 base and J by 7 bases, and 16 bases separated the two germline ends. This CDR3 has 15 amino acids. CDR1 is SGHTA and CDR2 is FQGNSA in the germline V gene. The CDR3 here is CASSLGWTARGTQYF. CDR3 bases: TGTGCCAGCAGCTTAGGCTGGACAGCCCGGGGGACCCAGTACTTC. Full variable domain (missing parts from reference TRBV7-2 and TRBJ2-5): GAGVSQSPSNKVTEKGKDVELRCDPISGHTALYWYRQSLGQGLEFLIYFQGNSAPDKSGLPSDRFSAERTGGSVSTLTIQRTQQEDSAVYLCASSLGWTARGTQYFGPGTRLLVL.

This clonotype was seen repeatedly, ten times or more. V and J are TRBV9 and TRBJ2-2; possible D gene TRBD2, 5 bases. Looked up from germline, CDR1 is SGDLS and CDR2 is YYNGEE. The CDR3 covers 16 residues. V lost 4 bases, J lost 7 bases, and 20 bases lay in between. The CDR3 here is CASSPRTGIGGGELFF. The CDR3 DNA reads TGTGCCAGCAGCCCTAGGACGGGGATTGGTGGCGGGGAGCTGTTTTTT.

In this sample, this clonotype turned up many times. In DNA form, the CDR3 reads TGCAGCGTTTGGACCGGCTACAATGAGCAGTTCTTC. Amino acid sequence: CSVWTGYNEQFF. The chain links TRBV29-1 to TRBJ2-1; D is undetermined. V was clipped by 5 bases and J by 3 bases, with 8 bases between them. The CDR3 consists of 12 residues. CDR1 is SQVTM and CDR2 is ANQGSEA in the germline V gene.

This clonotype was counted only a few times. V is TRBV5-1 and J is TRBJ1-4, with D possibly matching TRBD1 (5 bases). CDR3 length equals 14 residues. Trimming removed 0 bases from V and 5 bases from J, with 8 bases in between. Germline V lookup: CDR1 SGHRS, CDR2 YFSETQ. The CDR3: CASSLDRDNEKLFF. DNA of the CDR3: TGCGCCAGCAGCTTGGATCGGGACAATGAAAAACTGTTTTTT.

This clonotype was observed at least ten times. This sequence joins TRBV6-6 and TRBJ1-3, with unresolved D. The V end lost 11 bases, the J end lost 2 bases, and 7 bases lay between the germline ends. Germline CDR1 is MNHNY and CDR2 is SVGAGI (reference sequence). This CDR3 is built from 11 residues. This CDR3 reads CAHWAGNTIYF. The CDR3 DNA follows: TGTGCCCACTGGGCTGGAAACACCATATATTTT.

This clonotype showed up just a few times. The gene calls are TRBV12-3 or TRBV12-4 and TRBJ1-2; weak D call: TRBD1 (5 bases). The CDR3 is 14 residues long. V was trimmed by 5 bases and J by 4 bases, leaving 14 bases between them. The CDR3 sequence is CASSPSQGSYGYTF. CDR3 coding DNA: TGTGCCAGCAGTCCTTCCCAGGGATCCTATGGCTACACCTTC.

This clonotype showed up just a few times. The chain carries TRBV14 and TRBJ1-2, with D tentatively TRBD1 (6 bases). From germline, CDR1 is SGHDN and CDR2 FVKESK. Trimming removed 0 bases at V and 4 bases at J, with 12 bases between. The CDR3 sequence is 15 residues long. CDR3 loop: CASSQDLGQIYGYTF. CDR3 DNA sequence: TGTGCCAGCAGCCAAGATCTAGGACAGATCTATGGCTACACCTTC.

This clonotype was counted only a few times. The chain carries TRBV4-2 and TRBJ2-1, with TRBD2 identical over 9 bases. Germline loops: CDR1 LGHNA, CDR2 YNFKEQ. This CDR3 contains 16 residues. Trimming at V came to 1 base and at J to 5 bases, leaving 6 bases not matched to a gene. The CDR3 nucleotides read TGTGCCAGCAGCCAAGTGTCGGCGGGGGGGCACAATGAGCAGTTCTTC. It specifies CASSQVSAGGHNEQFF.

This clonotype has only a few counts. The chain has TRBV4-3 and TRBJ2-1; 7 bases line up with TRBD2. The trim removed 3 bases at V and 2 bases at J, leaving 4 bases unmatched. This CDR3 has 15 residues. Germline values: CDR1 LGHNA, CDR2 YSLEER. CDR3 nucleotide sequence: TGCGCCAGCAGCCACCCACTAGCGACCTACAATGAGCAGTTCTTC. This encodes CASSHPLATYNEQFF.

This clonotype was seen only a few times. The rearrangement links TRBV28 to TRBJ1-5; unclear D gene. Germline CDR1 MDHEN, CDR2 SYDVKM. This CDR3 is 12 amino acids long. The V end lost 4 bases, the J end lost 9 bases, and 10 bases lay between the germline ends. The CDR3 region is CASSSSMRPQHF. CDR3 sequence (DNA): TGTGCCAGCAGTTCCTCGATGCGGCCCCAGCATTTT. Variable domain in full (rest from reference TRBV28 and TRBJ1-5): DVKVTQSSRYLVKRTGEKVFLECVQDMDHENMFWYRQDPGLGLRLIYFSYDVKMKEKGDIPEGYSVSREKKERFSLILESASTNQTSMYLCASSSSMRPQHFGDGTRLSIL.

This clonotype was observed a few times. This chain uses TRBV7-2 with TRBJ2-7, with D possibly being TRBD1 or TRBD2 (6 bases each). This CDR3 has 15 amino acids. With 2 bases removed from V and 2 bases from J, the gap between germline ends came to 13 bases. Germline loops: CDR1 SGHTA, CDR2 FQGNSA. The CDR3 DNA is TGTGCCAGCAGCTTAATAGGCGGGACAACCTACGAGCAGTACTTC. The encoded protein is CASSLIGGTTYEQYF.

This clonotype was seen ten or more times. The chain is built from TRBV4-3 and TRBJ1-5; D is unresolved. The V end was cut by 2 bases, the J end by 0 bases, with 8 bases between. This CDR3 has 15 amino acids. Germline V gene sequence: CDR1 LGHNA, CDR2 YSLEER. In DNA, the CDR3 is TGCGCCAGCAGCCAAAATGGGTATAGCAATCAGCCCCAGCATTTT. Its translation is CASSQNGYSNQPQHF.

In this sample, this clonotype turned up many times. The chain carries TRBV20-1 and TRBJ2-7, with TRBD2 matching 9 bases. Germline CDR1 DFQATT, CDR2 SNEGSKA (reference sequence). The junction had 5 bases not matched to a gene; V was cut back by 1 base and J by 1 base. The CDR3 is made up of 15 amino acids. This chain's CDR3 is CSARAMTSGSYEQYF. The CDR3 DNA is TGCAGTGCTAGAGCGATGACTAGCGGTTCCTACGAGCAGTACTTC.

This clonotype was seen a handful of times. The chain recombines TRBV29-1 with TRBJ1-3; tentatively, D is TRBD1 (5 bases). The V end lost 7 bases, the J end lost 4 bases, and 14 bases lay between the germline ends. The CDR3 is 13 residues long. The germline CDR1 and CDR2 sequences are SQVTM and ANQGSEA. In DNA form, the CDR3 reads TGCAGCGGCCAGCGCGCAGGGGGAAACACCATATATTTT. As protein: CSGQRAGGNTIYF.

This rearrangement joins TRBV27 to TRBJ1-1; the D gene is possibly TRBD1 (5 bases). This CDR3 is 14 amino acids long. The germline V and J ends were trimmed by 5 bases and 6 bases, with 16 bases remaining between them. CDR1 and CDR2 from the germline V gene are MNHEY and SMNVEV (reference sequence). CDR3 residues: CASSLWTSLPEAFF. The CDR3 DNA sequence: TGTGCCAGCAGTCTTTGGACATCCTTACCTGAAGCTTTCTTT.

This clonotype was observed many times. J is TRBJ2-1 and V is TRBV12-3 or TRBV12-4; possible D gene TRBD1, 6 bases. This CDR3 region has 16 residues. Trimming took 8 bases from V and 2 from J, leaving 19 bases between them. In DNA form, the CDR3 reads TGTGCCAGCGTCTTAGGGGTGGGGGCCGCCTACAATGAGCAGTTCTTC. Protein: CASVLGVGAAYNEQFF.

This clonotype was picked up a small number of times. This chain connects TRBV6-2 or TRBV6-3 to TRBJ2-1, with 8 nucleotides matching TRBD2. Trimming took 5 bases from V and 9 from J; bases not matched to a gene: 15. Germline V lookup: CDR1 MNHEY, CDR2 SVGEGT. The CDR3 has 16 amino acids. DNA of the CDR3: TGTGCCAGCAGTCTTACCGGGACTAGGGGGTTGGGTGAGCAGTTCTTC. Its translation is CASSLTGTRGLGEQFF.

There are a few counts of this clonotype. This sequence joins TRBV4-1 and TRBJ2-7; 10 bases map to TRBD1. CDR3 length equals 14 residues. Germline CDR1 is MGHRA and CDR2 is YSYEKL. The J segment lost 8 bases and the V segment lost 0 bases, leaving 4 bases of the junction unmatched. The CDR3 bases are TGCGCCAGCAGCCAAGAGGGAGACAGGGGGCAGCAGTACTTC. Translation gives CASSQEGDRGQQYF.

V gene TRBV7-2 combines with J gene TRBJ1-5; D unresolved. Per germline, CDR1 SGHTA and CDR2 FQGNSA. Trimming removed 3 bases from V and 7 bases from J, with 13 bases in between. The CDR3 contains 14 residues. CDR3 loop: CASSFRTVGQPQHF. The CDR3 coding sequence is TGTGCCAGCAGCTTCAGGACCGTGGGGCAGCCCCAGCATTTT.